The entry below gives a single TCR beta chain sequence along with its context. These data belong to a study of CD8 T cells in Susac syndrome. Reverse transcription of roughly 0.5 to 1 ug RNA was performed with random hexamers. TCRdb ran MiXCR on the immunoSEQ multiplex PCR reads and lists one entry per CDR3 protein. The repertoire holds 95,000 to 150,000 distinct CDR3 sequences, with 80% to 95% as singletons. The CDR3 runs 16 residues. The J segment lost 9 bases and the V segment lost 0 bases, leaving 8 bases of the junction unmatched. Germline CDR1 is SGDLS and CDR2 is YYNGEE. Sequenced input: CD8+ T cells from PBMCs. The chain recombines TRBV9 with TRBJ2-1; 11 bases align to TRBD2. This receptor was obtained from a human donor with multiple sclerosis. CDR3 DNA: TGTGCCAGCAGCGTAGATAGCGGGGGGGCATATTTTGAGCAGTTCTTC. This gives the protein CASSVDSGGAYFEQFF.